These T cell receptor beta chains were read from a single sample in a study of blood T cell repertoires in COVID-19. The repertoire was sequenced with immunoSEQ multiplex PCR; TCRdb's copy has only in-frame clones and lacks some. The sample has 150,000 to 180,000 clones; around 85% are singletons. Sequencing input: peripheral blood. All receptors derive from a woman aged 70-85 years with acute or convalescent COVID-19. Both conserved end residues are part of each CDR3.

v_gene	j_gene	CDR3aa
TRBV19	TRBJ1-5	CASSSLQVTQHF
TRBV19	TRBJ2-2	CASSISLDRHTGELFF
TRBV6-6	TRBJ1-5	CASSPRGIDSNQPQHF
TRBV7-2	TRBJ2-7	CASNLNLKGQGVNEQYF
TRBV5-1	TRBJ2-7	CASSEKAVTAF
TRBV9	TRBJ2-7	CASSPAGGGGAHEQYF
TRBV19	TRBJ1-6	CASSLGQGGGNSPLHF
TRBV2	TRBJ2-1	CASSYSEQFF
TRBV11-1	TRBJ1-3	CASSSDSGNTIYF
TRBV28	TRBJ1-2	CASSLWRDRGGGNYGYTF
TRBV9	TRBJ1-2	CASSAPGGSGYTF
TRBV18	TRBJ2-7	CASSRGDRLYF
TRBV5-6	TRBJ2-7	CASSPPDRGYSYEQYF